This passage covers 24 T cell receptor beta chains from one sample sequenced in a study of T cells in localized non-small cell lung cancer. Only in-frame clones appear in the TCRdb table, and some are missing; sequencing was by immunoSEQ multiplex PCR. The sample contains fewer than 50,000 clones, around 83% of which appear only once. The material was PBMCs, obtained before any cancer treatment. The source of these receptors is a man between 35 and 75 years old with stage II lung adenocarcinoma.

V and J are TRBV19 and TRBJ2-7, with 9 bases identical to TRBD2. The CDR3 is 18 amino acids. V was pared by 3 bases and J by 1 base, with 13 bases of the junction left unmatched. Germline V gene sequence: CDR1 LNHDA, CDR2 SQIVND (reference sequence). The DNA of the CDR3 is TGTGCCAGTAGTATGATGCCCCCGACTAGCGGACAATCCTACGAGCAGTACTTC. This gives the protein CASSMMPPTSGQSYEQYF.

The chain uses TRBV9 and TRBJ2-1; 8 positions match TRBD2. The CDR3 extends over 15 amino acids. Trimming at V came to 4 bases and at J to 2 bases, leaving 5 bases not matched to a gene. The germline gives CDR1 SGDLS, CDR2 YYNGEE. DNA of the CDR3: TGTGCCAGCAGCAGCGGGGGCGACCCCTACAATGAGCAGTTCTTC. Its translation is CASSSGGDPYNEQFF.

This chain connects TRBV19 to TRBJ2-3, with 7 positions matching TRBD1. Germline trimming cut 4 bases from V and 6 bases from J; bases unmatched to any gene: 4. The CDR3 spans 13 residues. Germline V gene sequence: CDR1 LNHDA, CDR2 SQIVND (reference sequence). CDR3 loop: CASSTTGSDTQYF. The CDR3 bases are TGTGCCAGTAGTACGACAGGGTCGGATACGCAGTATTTT.

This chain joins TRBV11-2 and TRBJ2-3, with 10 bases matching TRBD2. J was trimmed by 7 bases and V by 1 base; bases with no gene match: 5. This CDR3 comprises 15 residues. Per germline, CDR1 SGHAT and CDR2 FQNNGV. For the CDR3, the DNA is TGTGCCAGCAGCTTAGGGACTAGCGGTATGAATACGCAGTATTTT. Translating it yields CASSLGTSGMNTQYF.

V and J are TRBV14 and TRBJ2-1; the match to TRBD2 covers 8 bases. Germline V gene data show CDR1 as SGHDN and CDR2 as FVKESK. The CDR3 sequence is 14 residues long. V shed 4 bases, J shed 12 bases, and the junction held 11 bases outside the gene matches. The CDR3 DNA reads TGTGCCAGCAGCCGTCGACCCTCGGCGGGGGGGCAGTTCTTC. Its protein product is CASSRRPSAGGQFF. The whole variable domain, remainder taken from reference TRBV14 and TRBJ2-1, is EAGVTQFPSHSVIEKGQTVTLRCDPISGHDNLYWYRRVMGKEIKFLLHFVKESKQDESGMPNNRFLAERTGGTYSTLKVQPAELEDSGVYFCASSRRPSAGGQFFGPGTRLTVL.

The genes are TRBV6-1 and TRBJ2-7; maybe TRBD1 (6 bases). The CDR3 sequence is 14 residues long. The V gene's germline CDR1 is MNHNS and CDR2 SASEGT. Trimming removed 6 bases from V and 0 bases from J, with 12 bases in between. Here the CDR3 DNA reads TGTGCCAGCAGCAGGCACAGGGCCTCCTACGAGCAGTACTTC. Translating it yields CASSRHRASYEQYF.

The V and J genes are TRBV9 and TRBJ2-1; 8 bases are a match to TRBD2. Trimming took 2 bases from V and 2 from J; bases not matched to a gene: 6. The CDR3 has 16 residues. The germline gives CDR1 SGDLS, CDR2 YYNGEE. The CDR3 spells CASSVSSGLAYNEQFF. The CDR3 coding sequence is TGTGCCAGCAGCGTTTCTTCGGGACTAGCCTACAATGAGCAGTTCTTC.

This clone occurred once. For the CDR3, the DNA is TGTGCCAGCAGCACCACCCAGACAGGGGCAGGCCCCTACGAGCAGTACTTC. Amino acid sequence: CASSTTQTGAGPYEQYF. V is TRBV7-9 and J is TRBJ2-7; TRBD1 aligns across 8 bases. The CDR3 covers 17 residues. Germline CDR1 and CDR2: SEHNR and FQNEAQ (reference sequence). Trimming took 5 bases from V and 2 from J; bases not matched to a gene: 14.

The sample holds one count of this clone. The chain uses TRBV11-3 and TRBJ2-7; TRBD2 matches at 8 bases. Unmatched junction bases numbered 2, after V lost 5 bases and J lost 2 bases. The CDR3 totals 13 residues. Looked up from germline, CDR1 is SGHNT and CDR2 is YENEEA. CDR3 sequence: CASSPGGTYEQYF. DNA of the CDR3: TGTGCCAGCAGCCCGGGAGGGACCTACGAGCAGTACTTC.

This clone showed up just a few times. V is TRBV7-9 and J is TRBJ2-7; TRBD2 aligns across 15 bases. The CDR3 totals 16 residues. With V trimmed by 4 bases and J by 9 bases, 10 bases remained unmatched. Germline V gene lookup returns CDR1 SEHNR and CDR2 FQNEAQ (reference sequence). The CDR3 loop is CASSSWTSGRASRQYF. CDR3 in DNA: TGTGCCAGCAGCTCGTGGACTAGCGGGAGGGCCTCTAGGCAGTACTTC.

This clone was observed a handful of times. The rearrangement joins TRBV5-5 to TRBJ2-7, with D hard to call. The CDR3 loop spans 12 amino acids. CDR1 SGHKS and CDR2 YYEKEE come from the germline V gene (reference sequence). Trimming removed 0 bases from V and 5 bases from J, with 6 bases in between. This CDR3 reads CASSLASDEQYF. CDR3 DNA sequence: TGTGCCAGCAGCTTGGCCAGTGACGAGCAGTACTTC. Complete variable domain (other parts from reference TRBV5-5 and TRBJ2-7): DAGVTQSPTHLIKTRGQQVTLRCSPISGHKSVSWYQQVLGQGPQFIFQYYEKEERGRGNFPDRFSARQFPNYSSELNVNALLLGDSALYLCASSLASDEQYFGPGTRLTVT.

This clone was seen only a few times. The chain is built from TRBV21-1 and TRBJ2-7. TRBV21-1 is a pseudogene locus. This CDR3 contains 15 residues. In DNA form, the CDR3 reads TGTGCCAGCAGCAGGGTCTGTTCGGACTCCTACGAGCAGTACTTC. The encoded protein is CASSRVCSDSYEQYF.

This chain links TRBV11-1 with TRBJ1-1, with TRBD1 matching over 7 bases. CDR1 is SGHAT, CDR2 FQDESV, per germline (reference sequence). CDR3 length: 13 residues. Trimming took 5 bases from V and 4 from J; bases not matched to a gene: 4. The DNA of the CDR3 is TGTGCCAGCAGCATCAACAGGGGCACTGAAGCTTTCTTT. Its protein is CASSINRGTEAFF.

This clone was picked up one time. CDR3 nucleotide sequence: TGTGCCAGCAGTAGAGCGGGGCCCTACGAGCAGTACTTC. Residues: CASSRAGPYEQYF. V is TRBV6-5 and J is TRBJ2-7, with 7 bases matching TRBD2. With V trimmed by 5 bases and J by 2 bases, 3 bases remained unmatched. The CDR3 covers 13 residues. The germline V gene encodes CDR1 MNHEY and CDR2 SVGAGI.

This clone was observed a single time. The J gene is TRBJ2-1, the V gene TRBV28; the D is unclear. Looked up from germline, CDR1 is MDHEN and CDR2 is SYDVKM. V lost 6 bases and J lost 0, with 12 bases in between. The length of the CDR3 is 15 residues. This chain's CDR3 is CASSLSYSSYNEQFF. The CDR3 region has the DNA TGTGCCAGCAGCCTAAGCTACAGCTCCTACAATGAGCAGTTCTTC. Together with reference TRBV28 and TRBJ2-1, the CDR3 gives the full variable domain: DVKVTQSSRYLVKRTGEKVFLECVQDMDHENMFWYRQDPGLGLRLIYFSYDVKMKEKGDIPEGYSVSREKKERFSLILESASTNQTSMYLCASSLSYSSYNEQFFGPGTRLTVL.

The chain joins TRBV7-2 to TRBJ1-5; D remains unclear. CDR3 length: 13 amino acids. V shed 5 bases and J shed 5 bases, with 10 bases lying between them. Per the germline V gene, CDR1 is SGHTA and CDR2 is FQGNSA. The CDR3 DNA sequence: TGTGCCAGCAGCCTCCAACACGATCAGCCCCAGCATTTT. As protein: CASSLQHDQPQHF.

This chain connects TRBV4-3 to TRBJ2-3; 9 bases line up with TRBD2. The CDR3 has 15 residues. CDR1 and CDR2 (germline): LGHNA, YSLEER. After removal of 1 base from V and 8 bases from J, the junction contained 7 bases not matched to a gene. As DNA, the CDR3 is TGCGCCAGCAGCCAAGTGGTAGCGGGGGCCGGTACGCAGTATTTT. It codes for CASSQVVAGAGTQYF.

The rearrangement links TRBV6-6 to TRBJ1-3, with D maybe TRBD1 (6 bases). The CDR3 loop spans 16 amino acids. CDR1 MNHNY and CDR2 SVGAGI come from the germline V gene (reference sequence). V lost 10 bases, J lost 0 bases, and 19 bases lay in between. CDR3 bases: TGTGCCACCCTCAGGGGCCCCGCACTCTCTGGAAACACCATATATTTT. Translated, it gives CATLRGPALSGNTIYF.

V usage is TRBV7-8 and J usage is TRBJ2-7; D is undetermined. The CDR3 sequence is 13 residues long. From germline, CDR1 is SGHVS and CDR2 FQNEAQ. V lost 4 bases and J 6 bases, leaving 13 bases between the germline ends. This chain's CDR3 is CASSSTQTREQYF. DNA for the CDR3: TGTGCCAGCAGCTCGACCCAAACTCGCGAGCAGTACTTC.

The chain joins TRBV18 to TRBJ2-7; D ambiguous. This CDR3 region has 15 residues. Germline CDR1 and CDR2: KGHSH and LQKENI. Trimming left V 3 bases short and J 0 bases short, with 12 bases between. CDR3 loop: CASSPLGQVSYEQYF. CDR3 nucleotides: TGTGCCAGCTCACCTTTAGGGCAGGTCTCCTACGAGCAGTACTTC.

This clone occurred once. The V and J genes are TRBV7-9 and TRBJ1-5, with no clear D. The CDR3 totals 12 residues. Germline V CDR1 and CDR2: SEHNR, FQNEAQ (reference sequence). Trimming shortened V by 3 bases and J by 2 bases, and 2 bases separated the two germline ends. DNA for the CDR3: TGTGCCAGCAGCTTGGGCAATCAGCCCCAGCATTTT. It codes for CASSLGNQPQHF.

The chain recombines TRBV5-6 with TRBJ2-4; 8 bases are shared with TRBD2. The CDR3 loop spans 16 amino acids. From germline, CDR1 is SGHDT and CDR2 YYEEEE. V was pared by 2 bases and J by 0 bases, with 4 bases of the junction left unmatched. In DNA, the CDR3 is TGTGCCAGCAGCTTAGGACTAGCCCTAGCCAAAAACATTCAGTACTTC. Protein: CASSLGLALAKNIQYF.

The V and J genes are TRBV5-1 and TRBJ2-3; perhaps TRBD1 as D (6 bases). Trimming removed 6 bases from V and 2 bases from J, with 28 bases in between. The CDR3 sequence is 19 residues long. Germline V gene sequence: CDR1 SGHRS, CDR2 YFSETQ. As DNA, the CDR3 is TGCGCCAGCACCCTTAACTCACAGGACAGCCCTAAGTTCACAGATACGCAGTATTTT. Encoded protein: CASTLNSQDSPKFTDTQYF.

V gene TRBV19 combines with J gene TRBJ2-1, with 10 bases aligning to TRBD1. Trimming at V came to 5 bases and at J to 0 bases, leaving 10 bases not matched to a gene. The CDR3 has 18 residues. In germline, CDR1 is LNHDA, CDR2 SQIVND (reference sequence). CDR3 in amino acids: CASSPRQGAAPSYNEQFF. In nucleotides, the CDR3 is TGTGCCAGTAGTCCACGACAGGGGGCAGCTCCCTCCTACAATGAGCAGTTCTTC.